A single sample is the source of the 15 T cell receptor beta chains below, sequenced in a study of T cells expressing NK-cell markers. TCRdb reprocessed the 5' RACE reads and reports one entry per CDR3 protein, with no DNA. The table lists about 150,000 distinct CDR3 sequences. The specimen sequenced was blood T cells: a sorted CD56 or NKG2C T cell subset, CD4+ or CD8+ T cells, or bulk PBMC T cells (not recorded which). The receptor source for this set is a man aged 18-69 years in good health.

CDR3 in amino acids: CASSETLQGVHTEAFF. This chain uses TRBV6-1 with TRBJ1-1; the D call of TRBD1 rests on TCRdb alone, since no DNA is present to check it. The CDR3 spans 16 residues. Germline V gene lookup returns CDR1 MNHNS and CDR2 SASEGT.

This chain joins TRBV7-9 and TRBJ2-1; the D call from TCRdb, TRBD1, cannot be confirmed without DNA. The CDR3 spans 16 residues. Germline V gives CDR1 SEHNR, CDR2 FQNEAQ (reference sequence). CDR3 amino acids: CASSLAGQGVNNEQFF.

The chain is built from TRBV11-1 and TRBJ2-5; TCRdb returns TRBD2, unconfirmable since there is no DNA. This CDR3 spans 19 amino acids. Germline-derived CDR1 and CDR2 are SGHAT and FQDESV (reference sequence). The CDR3 protein is CASSLVTVLAGGIQETQYF. The complete variable domain, with remaining parts taken from reference TRBV11-1 and TRBJ2-5, reads EAEVAQSPRYKITEKSQAVAFWCDPISGHATLYWYRQILGQGPELLVQFQDESVVDDSQLPKDRFSAERLKGVDSTLKIQPAELGDSAMYLCASSLVTVLAGGIQETQYFGPGTRLLVL.

The genes are TRBV5-1 and TRBJ2-1. CDR3 length equals 13 residues. The germline V gene encodes CDR1 SGHRS and CDR2 YFSETQ. The CDR3 here is CASVSQESGEQFF.

The gene calls are TRBV12-3 or TRBV12-4 and TRBJ2-2; TCRdb designates TRBD2, a call that cannot be tested without DNA. There are 15 residues in the CDR3. CDR3 loop: CASSILAGAPGELFF.

The gene calls are TRBV7-9 and TRBJ2-1; TCRdb indicates TRBD1, and absent DNA this call remains unverified. This CDR3 has 13 amino acids. The germline gives CDR1 SEHNR, CDR2 FQNEAQ (reference sequence). The CDR3: CASSYSGGRGQFF.

The chain employs TRBV2 and TRBJ2-2. The CDR3 is 14 amino acids. The V gene's germline CDR1 is SNHLY and CDR2 FYNNEI. The CDR3 here is CASSEWLNTGELFF.

The V gene is TRBV6-4, the J gene TRBJ1-2; without DNA, the TCRdb call of TRBD1 cannot be checked. CDR3 length equals 14 residues. The germline V gene has CDR1 MRHNA and CDR2 SNTAGT. The CDR3 reads CASSDGQGGYGYTF.

CDR3 loop: CASSRGQGARVAEAFF. The V call is TRBV5-1, the J call TRBJ1-1; there is no DNA to check the TCRdb D call of TRBD1. Germline V lookup: CDR1 SGHRS, CDR2 YFSETQ. The CDR3 has 16 residues. Full variable domain (missing parts from reference TRBV5-1 and TRBJ1-1): KAGVTQTPRYLIKTRGQQVTLSCSPISGHRSVSWYQQTPGQGLQFLFEYFSETQRNKGNFPGRFSGRQFSNSRSEMNVSTLELGDSALYLCASSRGQGARVAEAFFGQGTRLTVV.

The rearrangement joins TRBV6-5 to TRBJ1-2. Per the germline V gene, CDR1 is MNHEY and CDR2 is SVGAGI. The CDR3 is 15 amino acids. The CDR3 here is CASSYRGPLSYGYTF.

The chain links TRBV9 to TRBJ2-1; TCRdb names TRBD1, which stays unverified in the absence of DNA. The CDR3 runs to 19 residues. The germline gives CDR1 SGDLS, CDR2 YYNGEE. This CDR3 reads CASSAMGPEFPLPYNEQFF.

The chain recombines TRBV19 with TRBJ2-3; TCRdb lists TRBD2, though no DNA is available to test this call. Germline loops: CDR1 LNHDA, CDR2 SQIVND (reference sequence). The CDR3 length is 14 residues. CDR3 sequence: CASTRGGTTDTQYF.

The J gene is TRBJ1-1, the V gene TRBV20-1. The CDR3 length is 18 residues. Germline loops: CDR1 DFQATT, CDR2 SNEGSKA (reference sequence). CDR3 sequence reads: CSARDLADGTPGNTEAFF.

This sequence joins TRBV4-1 and TRBJ1-4. The V gene's germline CDR1 is MGHRA and CDR2 YSYEKL. This CDR3 is 15 amino acids long. The CDR3 here is CASSPGRRFNEKLFF.

The genes are TRBV2 and TRBJ2-3. Germline V gene sequence: CDR1 SNHLY, CDR2 FYNNEI. The CDR3 loop spans 11 amino acids. CDR3 protein: CASFSTDTQYF.